These 5 T cell receptor beta chains came from one sample sequenced in a study of blood T cell repertoires in COVID-19. The method was immunoSEQ multiplex PCR; TCRdb's version includes in-frame clones alone and lacks a portion of them. The table has 200,000 to 250,000 clones, roughly 86% seen once; the top ten hold approximately 3%. The sequenced material came from peripheral blood. These receptors were collected from a young woman who had recovered from COVID-19.

The J gene is TRBJ2-7, the V gene TRBV7-6, with 9 bases matching TRBD1. Germline assignment: CDR1 SGHVS and CDR2 FNYEAQ. This CDR3 spans 16 amino acids. The V and J ends lost 5 bases and 0 bases, in that order; junction bases with no gene match: 8. The CDR3 nucleotides are TGTGCCAGCAGCACCTACAGGGGGCCGAGCTCCTACGAGCAGTACTTC. Protein: CASSTYRGPSSYEQYF. The entire variable domain, with the rest obtained from reference TRBV7-6 and TRBJ2-7, is as follows: GAGVSQSPRYKVTKRGQDVALRCDPISGHVSLYWYRQALGQGPEFLTYFNYEAQQDKSGLPNDRFSAERPEGSISTLTIQRTEQRDSAMYRCASSTYRGPSSYEQYFGPGTRLTVT.

Worth noting for this clone: In the same sample, other DNA sequences code for this CDR3. This chain connects TRBV5-4 to TRBJ2-1; 11 bases align to TRBD2. CDR1 is SGHNT and CDR2 is YYREEE in the germline V gene (reference sequence). This CDR3 is built from 14 residues. V shed 4 bases, J shed 8 bases, and the junction held 5 bases outside the gene matches. CDR3 sequence (DNA): TGTGCCAGCAGCCTTAGCGGGGGGGCTGATGAGCAGTTCTTC. Translating gives CASSLSGGADEQFF.

The chain carries TRBV12-5 and TRBJ1-1; D gene ambiguous. V shed 7 bases and J shed 4 bases, with 10 bases lying between them. In germline, CDR1 is LGHNT, CDR2 FRNRAP. The CDR3 has 12 amino acids. The CDR3 bases are TGTGCTAGTGTGACGGGTAGCACTGAAGCTTTCTTT. Protein product: CASVTGSTEAFF. The variable domain in full, completed from reference TRBV12-5 and TRBJ1-1, reads DARVTQTPRHKVTEMGQEVTMRCQPILGHNTVFWYRQTMMQGLELLAYFRNRAPLDDSGMPKDRFSAEMPDATLATLKIQPSEPRDSAVYFCASVTGSTEAFFGQGTRLTVV.

The chain has TRBV6-1 and TRBJ2-5; D unresolved. This CDR3 spans 14 amino acids. V was pared by 3 bases and J by 5 bases, with 13 bases between. Germline V gives CDR1 MNHNS, CDR2 SASEGT. CDR3 amino acids: CASSEWRPGETQYF. In DNA, the CDR3 is TGTGCCAGCAGTGAGTGGCGCCCCGGGGAGACCCAGTACTTC.

The rearrangement uses TRBV13 and TRBJ2-3, with 14 bases matching TRBD2. The CDR3 extends over 19 amino acids. Per the germline V gene, CDR1 is PRHDT and CDR2 is FYEKMQ (reference sequence). Trimming cost V 4 bases and J 2 bases; bases outside gene matches: 11. CDR3 in DNA: TGTGCCAGCAGCTCTGCGACTAGCGGGGGGGCCCTCATCACAGATACGCAGTATTTT. Amino acids: CASSSATSGGALITDTQYF.